This TCR beta chain comes out of a study of blood T cell repertoires in COVID-19. Across the whole study: Acute-phase and convalescent COVID-19 samples originated in the United States, Italy and Spain.

Germline values: CDR1 MDHEN, CDR2 SYDVKM. CDR3 size: 13 residues. V was shortened by 1 base and J by 8 bases, with 11 bases between the two germline ends. Only in-frame clones appear in the TCRdb table, and some are missing; sequencing was by immunoSEQ multiplex PCR. The sample includes 150,000 to 200,000 clones, about 82% of them seen just once. What was sequenced was peripheral blood. The receptor was isolated from a woman aged 25 to 45 with acute or convalescent COVID-19. The chain employs TRBV28 and TRBJ1-1; D is uncertain. The CDR3 spells CASSLYRGAEAFF. In DNA form, the CDR3 reads TGTGCCAGCAGTTTATATCGGGGAGCAGAAGCTTTCTTT. Full variable domain (outside the CDR3, taken from reference TRBV28 and TRBJ1-1): DVKVTQSSRYLVKRTGEKVFLECVQDMDHENMFWYRQDPGLGLRLIYFSYDVKMKEKGDIPEGYSVSREKKERFSLILESASTNQTSMYLCASSLYRGAEAFFGQGTRLTVV.